The following is a T cell receptor (beta chain) sequence with its context. Generated by immunoSEQ multiplex PCR, the TCRdb table keeps only in-frame clones and is missing some. The table includes under 40,000 clones, more than 85% detected once. The entry originates in a study of T cell changes during pregnancy in multiple sclerosis. Trimming removed 4 bases from V and 8 bases from J, with 14 bases in between. Germline-derived CDR1 and CDR2 are MNHNS and SASEGT. The CDR3 length is 14 residues. The material sequenced was CD4+ T cells from peripheral blood mononuclear cells, taken in the second trimester of pregnancy. The chain has TRBV6-1 and TRBJ1-4, with a weak D call TRBD1 (6 bases). The receptor comes from a female donor with multiple sclerosis, enrolled in a pregnancy study. The DNA of the CDR3 is TGTGCCAGCAGTGCGACAGGAGTTCAAGAAAAACTGTTTTTT. Its protein is CASSATGVQEKLFF.